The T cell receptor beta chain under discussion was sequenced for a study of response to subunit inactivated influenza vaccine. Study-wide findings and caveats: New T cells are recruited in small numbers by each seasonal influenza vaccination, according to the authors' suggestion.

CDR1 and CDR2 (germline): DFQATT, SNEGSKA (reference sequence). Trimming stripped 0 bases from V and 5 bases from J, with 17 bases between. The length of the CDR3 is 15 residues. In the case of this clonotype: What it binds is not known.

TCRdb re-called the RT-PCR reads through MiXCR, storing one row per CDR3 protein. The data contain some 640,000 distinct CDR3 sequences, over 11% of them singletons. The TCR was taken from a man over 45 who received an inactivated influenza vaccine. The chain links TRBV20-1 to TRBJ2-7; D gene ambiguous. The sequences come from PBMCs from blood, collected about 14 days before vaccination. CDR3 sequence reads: CSARDRRASRDEQYF. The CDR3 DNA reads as TGCAGTGCTAGAGATCGACGGGCTTCAAGGGACGAGCAGTACTTC.